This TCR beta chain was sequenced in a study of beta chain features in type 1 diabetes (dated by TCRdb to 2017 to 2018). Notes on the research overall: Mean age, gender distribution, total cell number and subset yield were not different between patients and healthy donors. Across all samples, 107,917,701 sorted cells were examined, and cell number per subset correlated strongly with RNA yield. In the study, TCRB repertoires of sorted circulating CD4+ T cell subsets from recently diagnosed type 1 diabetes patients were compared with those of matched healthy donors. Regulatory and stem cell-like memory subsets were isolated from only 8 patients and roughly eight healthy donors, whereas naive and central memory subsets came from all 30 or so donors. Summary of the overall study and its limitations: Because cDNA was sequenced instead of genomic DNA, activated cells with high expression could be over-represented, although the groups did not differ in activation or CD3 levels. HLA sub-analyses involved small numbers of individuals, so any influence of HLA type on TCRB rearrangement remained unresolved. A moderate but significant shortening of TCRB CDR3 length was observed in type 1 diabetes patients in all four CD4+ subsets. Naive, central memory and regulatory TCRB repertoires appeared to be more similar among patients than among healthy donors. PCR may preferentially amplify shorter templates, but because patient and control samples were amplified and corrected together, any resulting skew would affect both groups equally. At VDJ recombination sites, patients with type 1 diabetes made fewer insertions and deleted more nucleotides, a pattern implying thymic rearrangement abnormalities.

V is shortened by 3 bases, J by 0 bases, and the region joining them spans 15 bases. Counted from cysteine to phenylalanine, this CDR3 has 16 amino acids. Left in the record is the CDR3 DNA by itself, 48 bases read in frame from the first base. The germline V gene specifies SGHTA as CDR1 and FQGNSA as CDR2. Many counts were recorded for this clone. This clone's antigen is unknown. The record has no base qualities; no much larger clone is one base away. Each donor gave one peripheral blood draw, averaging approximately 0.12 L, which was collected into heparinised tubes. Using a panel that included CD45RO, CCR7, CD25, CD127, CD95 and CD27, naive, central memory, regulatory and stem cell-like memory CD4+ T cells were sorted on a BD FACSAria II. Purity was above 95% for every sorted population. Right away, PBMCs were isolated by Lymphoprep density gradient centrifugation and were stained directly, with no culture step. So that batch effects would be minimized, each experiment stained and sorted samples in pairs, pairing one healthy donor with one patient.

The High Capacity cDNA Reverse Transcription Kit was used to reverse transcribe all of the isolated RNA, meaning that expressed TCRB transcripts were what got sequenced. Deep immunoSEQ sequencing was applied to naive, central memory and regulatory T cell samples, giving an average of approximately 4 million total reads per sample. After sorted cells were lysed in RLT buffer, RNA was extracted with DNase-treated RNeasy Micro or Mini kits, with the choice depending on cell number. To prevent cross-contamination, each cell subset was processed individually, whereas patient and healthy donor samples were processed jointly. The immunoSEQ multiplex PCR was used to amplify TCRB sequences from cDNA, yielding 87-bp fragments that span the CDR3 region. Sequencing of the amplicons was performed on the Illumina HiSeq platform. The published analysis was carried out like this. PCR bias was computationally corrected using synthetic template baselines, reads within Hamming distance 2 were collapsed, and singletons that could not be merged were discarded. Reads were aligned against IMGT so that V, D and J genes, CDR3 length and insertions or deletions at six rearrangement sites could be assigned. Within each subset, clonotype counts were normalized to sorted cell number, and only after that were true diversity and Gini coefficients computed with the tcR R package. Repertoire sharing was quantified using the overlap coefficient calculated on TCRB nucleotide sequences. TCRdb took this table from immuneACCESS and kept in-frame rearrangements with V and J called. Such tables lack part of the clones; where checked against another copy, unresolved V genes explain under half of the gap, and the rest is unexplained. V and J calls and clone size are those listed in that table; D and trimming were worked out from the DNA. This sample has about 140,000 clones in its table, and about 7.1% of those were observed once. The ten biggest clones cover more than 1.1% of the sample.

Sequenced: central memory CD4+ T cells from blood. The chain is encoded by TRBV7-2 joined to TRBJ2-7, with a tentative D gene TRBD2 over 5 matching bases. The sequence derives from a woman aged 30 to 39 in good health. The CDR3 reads CASSLRRAGSSYEQYF. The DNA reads TGTGCCAGCAGCTTGCGTAGGGCGGGCTCCTCCTACGAGCAGTACTTC.